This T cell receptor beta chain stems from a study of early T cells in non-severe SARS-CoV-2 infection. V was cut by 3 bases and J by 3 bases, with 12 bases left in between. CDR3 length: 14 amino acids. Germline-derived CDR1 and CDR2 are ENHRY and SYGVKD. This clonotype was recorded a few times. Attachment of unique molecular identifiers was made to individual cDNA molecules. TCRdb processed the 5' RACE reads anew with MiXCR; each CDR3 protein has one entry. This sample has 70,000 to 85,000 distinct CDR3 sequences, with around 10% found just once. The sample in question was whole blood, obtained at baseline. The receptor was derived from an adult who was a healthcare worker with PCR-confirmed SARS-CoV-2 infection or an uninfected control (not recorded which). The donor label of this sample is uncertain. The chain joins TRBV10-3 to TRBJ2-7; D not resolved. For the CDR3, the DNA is TGTGCCATCAGTGATAAGATGGGCCTCTACGAGCAGTACTTC. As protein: CAISDKMGLYEQYF.